The T cell receptor beta chain under discussion was sequenced for a study of CD8 T cells in ankylosing spondylitis. Study observations and caveats: Apparently characteristic of ankylosing spondylitis blood was a TCR beta motif (eight highly homologous variants). A CD8+ phenotype characterized the disease-linked clones, which were relatively rare in peripheral blood.

The CDR3 totals 18 residues. This clonotype has a handful of counts. What it binds is unknown. TCRdb redid the calling of the 5' RACE reads with MiXCR, one entry per CDR3 protein. The sample includes approximately 540,000 distinct CDR3 sequences, 12% of them seen just once. Sequencing was performed on blood, either unsorted or a sorted T cell fraction (not recorded which). The chain joins TRBV21-1 to TRBJ2-3; the listed D gene, TRBD2, was not tested against the DNA. TRBV21-1 is a recognized pseudogene. The TCR comes from a male donor with ankylosing spondylitis. CDR3 protein: CASSKGSGGGSSTDTQYF. CDR3 DNA: TGTGCCAGCAGCAAAGGTAGCGGGGGAGGAAGTAGCACAGATACGCAGTATTTT.